The source of this T cell receptor (beta chain) is a study of beta chain features in type 1 diabetes (dated by TCRdb to the late 2010s). Study-level background: Patients and healthy donors did not differ in mean age, gender distribution, total cell number or subset yield. Across all samples, fewer than 110,000,000 sorted cells were examined, and cell number per subset correlated strongly with RNA yield. In the study, TCRB repertoires of sorted circulating CD4+ T cell subsets from recently diagnosed type 1 diabetes patients were compared with those of matched healthy donors. Regulatory and stem cell-like memory subsets were obtained from only 8 patients and roughly 8 healthy donors, while naive and central memory subsets were obtained from all 30 or so donors.

The entire amount of isolated RNA was reverse transcribed using the High Capacity cDNA Reverse Transcription Kit, so the sequenced TCRB transcripts were expressed ones. Naive, central memory and regulatory T cell samples underwent deep immunoSEQ sequencing, averaging around 4 million total reads per sample. After sorted cells were lysed in RLT buffer, RNA was extracted with DNase-treated RNeasy Micro or Mini kits, with the choice depending on cell number. To prevent cross-contamination, each cell subset was processed individually, whereas patient and healthy donor samples were processed jointly. The immunoSEQ multiplex PCR was used to amplify TCRB sequences from cDNA, generating 87-bp fragments that spanned the CDR3 region. Sequencing of the amplicons was done on the Illumina HiSeq platform. Per the authors' processing: PCR bias was computationally corrected using synthetic template baselines, reads within Hamming distance 2 were collapsed, and singletons that could not be merged were discarded. Reads were aligned against IMGT to assign V, D and J genes, CDR3 length and insertions or deletions at six rearrangement sites. Clonotype counts were normalized to sorted cell number within each subset before computing true diversity and Gini coefficients with the tcR R package. Repertoire sharing was quantified using the overlap coefficient calculated on TCRB nucleotide sequences. Out-of-frame TCRB sequences from naive cells were analyzed as a proxy for the pre-selection repertoire. In its TCRdb copy, this immuneACCESS table keeps in-frame sequences only and misses some clones. Where compared with another copy, unresolved V genes explain less than half of these, and the others have no known cause. The DNA gave D and trimming, while V, J and clone size come from that table. In this sample the table shows a few hundred thousand clones, approximately 15% of which occur a single time. Approximately 0.018% of the sample is in the top ten clones.

A single peripheral blood draw of approximately 110 mL on average was collected from each donor into heparinised tubes. A BD FACSAria II and a panel including CD45RO, CCR7, CD25, CD127, CD95 and CD27 were used to sort naive, central memory, regulatory and stem cell-like memory CD4+ T cells. Every sorted population had a purity above 98%. PBMCs were separated immediately by Lymphoprep density gradient centrifugation and were stained directly, without being cultured. So that batch effects would be minimized, each experiment stained and sorted samples in pairs, pairing one healthy donor with one patient. The CDR3 starts with the cysteine, ends with the phenylalanine, and has 13 residues. Left in the record is the CDR3 DNA by itself, 39 bases read in frame from the first base. V and J lose 11 bases and 4 bases, and a span of 18 bases separates them. The germline V gene (reference sequence) supplies CDR1 LNHDA and CDR2 SQIVND.

Broad study findings and their caveats: Because cDNA was sequenced instead of genomic DNA, highly expressing activated cells could be over-represented, though the groups showed no difference in activation or CD3 levels. At VDJ recombination sites, type 1 diabetes patients had fewer insertions and more deleted nucleotides, which implies abnormalities in thymic rearrangement. In all four CD4+ subsets, TCRB CDR3 length was moderately but significantly shorter in type 1 diabetes patients. HLA sub-analyses involved small numbers of individuals, so any influence of HLA type on TCRB rearrangement remained unresolved. Shorter templates might have been favored by PCR, but patient and control samples were amplified and corrected together, so both groups would have been affected equally by any skew. Naive, central memory and regulatory TCRB repertoires appeared more similar among patients than among healthy donors.

This clone was found a few times. Its cognate antigen has yet to be identified. No clone much larger than this one lies a single base away; base qualities are absent. The rearrangement combines TRBV19 with TRBJ2-7; TRBD2 is a weak D gene call, 6 bases matching. This clonotype was obtained from a man aged 25 to 45 with type 1 diabetes. Sequencing used naive CD4+ T cells from blood. The sample's cell subset or site, from its label and the paper: true naive CD4+ T cells. The CDR3 protein: CASKEGNSYEQYF. The nucleotide sequence reads TGTGCCTCGAAGGAGGGGAACTCATACGAGCAGTACTTC.